The present T cell receptor beta chain was sequenced within a study of cytomegalovirus exposure and HLA in healthy donors. Study information: Approximately 180 million T cells yielded 100 million or so unique TCR beta sequences in earlier analysis. Whole-study findings and limits: Earlier results showed most TCR beta V segments being productive about 87% or about 30% of the time. What a later analysis reportedly showed was that an Asian-associated ancestry cluster had fewer N-insertions than the approximately 670-donor mean. It was 150 or so TCR beta chains that were listed as cytomegalovirus-associated.

About this clone: Its antigen remains unidentified.

Germline CDR1 and CDR2: SGDLS and YYNGEE. CDR3 size: 13 residues. Trimming removed 6 bases at V and 1 base at J, with 7 bases between. PCR was performed using 60 Vbeta and 13 Jbeta primers. The data were produced by immunoSEQ multiplex PCR, yet TCRdb's version contains in-frame clones alone and is incomplete. Of some 130,000 clones in the sample, 65% to 80% were seen once. The rearrangement uses TRBV9 and TRBJ2-2; no firm D call. This clonotype originated in a human donor in good health. Sample: PBMCs. The CDR3 nucleotides read TGTGCCAGCAATCCGGTGAACACCGGGGAGCTGTTTTTT. Translating gives CASNPVNTGELFF.